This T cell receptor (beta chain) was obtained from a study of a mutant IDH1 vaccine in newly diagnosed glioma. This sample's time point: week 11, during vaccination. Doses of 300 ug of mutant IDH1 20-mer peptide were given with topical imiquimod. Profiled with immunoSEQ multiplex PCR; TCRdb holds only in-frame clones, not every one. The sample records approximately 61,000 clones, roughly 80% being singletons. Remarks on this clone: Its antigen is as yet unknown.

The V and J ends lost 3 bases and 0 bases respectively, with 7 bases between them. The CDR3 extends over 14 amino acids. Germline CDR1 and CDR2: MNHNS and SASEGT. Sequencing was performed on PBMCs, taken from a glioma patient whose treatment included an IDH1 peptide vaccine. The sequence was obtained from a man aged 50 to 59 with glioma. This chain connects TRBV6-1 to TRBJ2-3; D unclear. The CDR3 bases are TGTGCCAGCAGTGAGCGGATTAGCACAGATACGCAGTATTTT. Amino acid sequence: CASSERISTDTQYF.